This TCR beta chain derives from a study of cytotoxic CD8 clonotypes in ibrutinib-treated CLL. Overall study: Within the patient group, 11 were relapsed/refractory and some 15 treatment-naive, and 17 were IGHV unmutated. Study outcomes and limitations: Exceeding age-matched healthy donors, baseline clonality also tracked the counts of circulating CD8+ T cells.

Germline V gives CDR1 MGHRA, CDR2 YSYEKL. V shed 0 bases and J shed 3 bases, with 6 bases lying between them. This CDR3 comprises 14 residues. For this clone: What it binds is not known.

Here immunoSEQ multiplex PCR was the method, and the copy in TCRdb shows in-frame clones only, minus some. The sample shows 150,000 to 200,000 clones, 70% to 90% of them seen only once. The chain links TRBV4-1 to TRBJ2-1; the D is unclear. This sequence was found in a human donor with chronic lymphocytic leukemia. Sequencing was performed on PBMCs, taken at disease progression, from a patient treated with ibrutinib. The CDR3 region has the DNA TGCGCCAGCAGCCAAGACGGGTACTACAATGAGCAGTTCTTC. Translated: CASSQDGYYNEQFF.